Shown below are 27 T cell receptor beta chains from a single sample sequenced in a study of radiation and T cells in renal cell carcinoma. Treatment meaning: treatment-naive control, cytoreductive nephrectomy. TCRdb keeps only in-frame clones here, not all; method: immunoSEQ multiplex PCR. There are approximately 5,000 clones in the sample; more than 60% occur only once, and around 30% lies in the top ten. The specimen was tumor tissue, collected from a patient whose treatment was nephrectomy without radiotherapy. These TCRs come from a human donor with renal cell carcinoma.

This clone was detected a few times. V usage is TRBV11-2 and J usage is TRBJ2-3, with unresolved D. Trimming removed 6 bases from V and 3 bases from J, with 10 bases in between. The CDR3 runs 13 residues. Per germline, CDR1 SGHAT and CDR2 FQNNGV. The CDR3 is CASRTTKTDTQYF. CDR3 in DNA: TGTGCCAGCAGAACCACTAAGACAGATACGCAGTATTTT.

The sample holds a few counts of this clone. The chain combines TRBV5-5 with TRBJ1-2; 7 positions match TRBD1. The trim removed 2 bases at V and 5 bases at J, leaving 12 bases unmatched. This CDR3 has 16 residues. Germline CDR1 and CDR2: SGHKS and YYEKEE (reference sequence). In DNA form, the CDR3 reads TGTGCCAGCAGCTTTAGTCTGCAGGGGGGTCTTTATGGCTACACCTTC. Its protein is CASSFSLQGGLYGYTF.

The chain combines TRBV5-4 with TRBJ1-2, with a possible D match to TRBD1 (5 bases). Germline CDR1 is SGHNT and CDR2 is YYREEE (reference sequence). The CDR3 runs to 15 residues. Trimming took off 2 bases at V and 5 bases at J, with 16 bases between the two ends. Written as DNA, the CDR3 is TGTGCCAGCAGCTTAGATCCCGACAGAAAGTATGGCTACACCTTC. Its protein is CASSLDPDRKYGYTF.

The chain combines TRBV2 with TRBJ2-5, with 9 bases lining up with TRBD1. The CDR3 extends over 15 amino acids. Germline trimming cut 6 bases from V and 5 bases from J; bases unmatched to any gene: 10. Germline V gene lookup returns CDR1 SNHLY and CDR2 FYNNEI. In DNA, the CDR3 is TGTGCCAGCAGGTACACAGGGGGCGCCCCGGAGACCCAGTACTTC. Translating it yields CASRYTGGAPETQYF.

The CDR3: CAISVPPREQYF. The CDR3 nucleotides read TGTGCCATCAGTGTCCCCCCGCGGGAGCAGTACTTC. The genes are TRBV10-3 and TRBJ2-7; no reliable D call. CDR1 and CDR2 from the germline V gene are ENHRY and SYGVKD. The CDR3 totals 12 residues. Trimming pared 4 bases from V and 7 bases from J, leaving 11 bases between.

This rearrangement joins TRBV28 to TRBJ2-1, with 10 bases matching TRBD2. The CDR3 spans 15 residues. J gave up 8 bases and V 7 bases, and 11 bases lay outside the gene matches. Germline V gene sequence: CDR1 MDHEN, CDR2 SYDVKM. CDR3 nucleotides: TGTGCCAGCAAGCGCGCTAGCGGGAGTAGGGATGAGCAGTTCTTC. Translating gives CASKRASGSRDEQFF.

V gene TRBV7-8 combines with J gene TRBJ2-6; TRBD1 might be the D (6 bases). Deletions cut 5 bases from V and 9 bases from J, with 17 bases between. Germline values: CDR1 SGHVS, CDR2 FQNEAQ. The CDR3 contains 15 residues. The CDR3 region is CASSPPDSYLNVLTF. CDR3 bases: TGTGCCAGCAGCCCCCCGGACAGTTATCTCAACGTCCTGACTTTC.

This clone was found a few times. The chain uses TRBV28 and TRBJ2-1; D gene ambiguous. V lost 1 base and J 3 bases, leaving 13 bases between the germline ends. This CDR3 spans 16 amino acids. CDR1 is MDHEN and CDR2 is SYDVKM in the germline V gene. In DNA form, the CDR3 reads TGTGCCAGCAGTTTATTGATCTCCTCCTACTACAATGAGCAGTTCTTC. It is translated as CASSLLISSYYNEQFF.

The chain couples TRBV9 to TRBJ2-2; 14 nucleotides match TRBD2. V gave up 4 bases and J gave up 5 bases; unmatched junction bases: 1. CDR3 size: 15 residues. Germline V gene lookup returns CDR1 SGDLS and CDR2 YYNGEE. The CDR3 reads CASSWTSGGTGELFF. DNA for the CDR3: TGTGCCAGCAGCTGGACTAGCGGGGGGACCGGGGAGCTGTTTTTT.

The J gene is TRBJ2-2, the V gene TRBV4-2; 10 bases match TRBD2. The V segment lost 4 bases and the J segment 5 bases; nucleotides outside the gene matches: 7. The CDR3 length is 16 residues. Germline CDR1 and CDR2: LGHNA and YNFKEQ. This chain's CDR3 is CASSRRTSGGTGELFF. Here the CDR3 DNA reads TGTGCCAGCAGCCGCCGGACTAGCGGTGGGACCGGGGAGCTGTTTTTT.

The chain links TRBV7-9 to TRBJ1-4, with a tentative D call TRBD1 (5 bases). Germline CDR1 SEHNR, CDR2 FQNEAQ (reference sequence). The V end lost 2 bases, the J end lost 3 bases, and 10 bases lay between the germline ends. The CDR3 consists of 15 residues. CDR3 in amino acids: CASSLKGAPNEKLFF. CDR3 coding DNA: TGTGCCAGCAGCTTAAAAGGGGCACCTAATGAAAAACTGTTTTTT.

This chain connects TRBV4-3 to TRBJ1-2; D gene unclear. Trimming removed 0 bases at V and 0 bases at J, with 5 bases between. From germline, CDR1 is LGHNA and CDR2 YSLEER. The CDR3 spans 14 residues. The CDR3 spells CASSQDPANYGYTF. As DNA, the CDR3 is TGCGCCAGCAGCCAAGACCCAGCTAACTATGGCTACACCTTC.

The rearrangement uses TRBV30 and TRBJ2-2; 8 bases line up with TRBD2. Per germline, CDR1 GTSNPN and CDR2 SVGIG (reference sequence). The CDR3 runs to 14 residues. V was pared by 8 bases and J by 6 bases, with 11 bases of the junction left unmatched. The CDR3 DNA reads TGTGCCGGCTCGGGAGCGGGAGACGCCGGGGAGCTGTTTTTT. It translates to CAGSGAGDAGELFF.

The chain combines TRBV27 with TRBJ2-7; 11 bases are shared with TRBD2. Germline trimming cut 6 bases from V and 5 bases from J; bases unmatched to any gene: 12. Germline V lookup: CDR1 MNHEY, CDR2 SMNVEV (reference sequence). CDR3 length: 16 residues. The CDR3 DNA sequence: TGTGCCAGCAGCCCATGGGATAGCGGGAGGGCCAACGAGCAGTACTTC. Its translation: CASSPWDSGRANEQYF.

The chain combines TRBV23-1 with TRBJ1-6; no firm D call. TRBV23-1 is recorded as an ORF, its role being uncertain. The CDR3 runs 16 residues. Trimming pared 2 bases from V and 2 bases from J, leaving 10 bases between. CDR3 DNA sequence: TGCGCCAGCAGTCAAGTCCCCGGGACCTATAATTCACCCCTCCACTTT. Translation: CASSQVPGTYNSPLHF.

The CDR3 loop reads CASSRTSGGYEQYF. The CDR3 nucleotides are TGTGCCAGCAGTCGTACGAGCGGGGGTTACGAGCAGTACTTC. The chain uses TRBV6-5 and TRBJ2-7, with 8 bases lining up with TRBD2. J gave up 4 bases and V 5 bases, and 7 bases lay outside the gene matches. CDR3 length: 14 amino acids. Germline values: CDR1 MNHEY, CDR2 SVGAGI.

The V call is TRBV2, the J call TRBJ2-5; the D gene is possibly TRBD2 (5 bases). Germline lookup yields CDR1 SNHLY and CDR2 FYNNEI. This CDR3 is built from 16 residues. V was clipped by 7 bases and J by 2 bases, with 20 bases between them. The CDR3 sequence: CASTHDPEGYQETQYF. The CDR3, as DNA: TGTGCCAGCACCCACGACCCCGAGGGATATCAAGAGACCCAGTACTTC.

The chain is built from TRBV5-1 and TRBJ2-1; a weak D match, TRBD2 (6 bases). V lost 0 bases and J 7 bases, leaving 14 bases between the germline ends. CDR1 is SGHRS, CDR2 YFSETQ, per germline. The CDR3 has 15 amino acids. The DNA of the CDR3 is TGCGCCAGCAGCTTGGGGTTAGCGGTACGGAATGAGCAGTTCTTC. It yields the protein CASSLGLAVRNEQFF.

The chain is built from TRBV4-1 and TRBJ2-2, with a tentative D call TRBD1 (7 bases). Germline CDR1 and CDR2: MGHRA and YSYEKL. The CDR3 contains 17 residues. V dropped 0 bases and J dropped 4 bases, with 15 bases sitting between them. The CDR3 coding sequence is TGCGCCAGCAGCCAAGATTCGGAGGGGGCGGGCACCGGGGAGCTGTTTTTT. Amino acid sequence: CASSQDSEGAGTGELFF.

J is TRBJ2-1 and V is TRBV7-9; D not certain. This CDR3 spans 16 amino acids. Germline loops: CDR1 SEHNR, CDR2 FQNEAQ (reference sequence). The germline V and J ends were trimmed by 2 bases and 0 bases, with 11 bases remaining between them. CDR3 sequence (DNA): TGTGCCAGCAGCTTACAGCGACCGAGCTCCTACAATGAGCAGTTCTTC. This sequence encodes CASSLQRPSSYNEQFF.

The chain links TRBV5-6 to TRBJ2-1; TRBD2 aligns across 11 bases. The V and J ends lost 1 base and 3 bases, in that order; junction bases with no gene match: 6. The CDR3 is made up of 17 amino acids. CDR1 SGHDT and CDR2 YYEEEE come from the germline V gene. The CDR3 loop is CASSLFTSGSHYNEQFF. CDR3 nucleotides: TGTGCCAGCAGCTTGTTTACTAGCGGGAGTCACTACAATGAGCAGTTCTTC. The full variable domain, with the rest looked up from reference TRBV5-6 and TRBJ2-1, is DAGVTQSPTHLIKTRGQQVTLRCSPKSGHDTVSWYQQALGQGPQFIFQYYEEEERQRGNFPDRFSGHQFPNYSSELNVNALLLGDSALYLCASSLFTSGSHYNEQFFGPGTRLTVL.

V and J are TRBV6-5 and TRBJ1-4; 9 bases align to TRBD1. Germline CDR1 and CDR2: MNHEY and SVGAGI. With V trimmed by 5 bases and J by 4 bases, 5 bases remained unmatched. The CDR3 is 15 residues long. The CDR3 loop reads CASSNTGGHNEKLFF. In DNA form, the CDR3 reads TGTGCCAGCAGTAACACAGGGGGCCATAATGAAAAACTGTTTTTT.

The V and J genes are TRBV7-6 and TRBJ2-7, with unresolved D. V was cut by 1 base and J by 0 bases, with 10 bases left in between. The CDR3 runs 15 residues. Germline V gives CDR1 SGHVS, CDR2 FNYEAQ. The DNA of the CDR3 is TGTGCCAGCAGCTTAGGCCCCGCGGACTCCTACGAGCAGTACTTC. It codes for CASSLGPADSYEQYF.

J is TRBJ2-7 and V is TRBV7-2, with D maybe TRBD2 (5 bases). CDR1 SGHTA and CDR2 FQGNSA come from the germline V gene. V gave up 6 bases and J gave up 2 bases, with 17 bases separating them. The CDR3 covers 15 residues. The CDR3 spells CASRSHGEWPYEQYF. CDR3 in DNA: TGTGCCAGCAGGAGCCACGGGGAATGGCCCTACGAGCAGTACTTC.

V usage is TRBV4-2 and J usage is TRBJ2-3; D gene uncertain. The CDR3 is 14 residues long. Trimming pared 1 base from V and 0 bases from J, leaving 5 bases between. CDR1 and CDR2 from the germline V gene are LGHNA and YNFKEQ. In nucleotides, the CDR3 is TGTGCCAGCAGCCAAGGCCCAAGCACAGATACGCAGTATTTT. The encoded protein is CASSQGPSTDTQYF.

The CDR3 coding sequence is TGTGCCAGCAGTCTACGGACTAGCGGGGCTAGCACAGATACGCAGTATTTT. As protein: CASSLRTSGASTDTQYF. The chain has TRBV28 and TRBJ2-3; TRBD2 aligns across 12 bases. The CDR3 has 17 residues. V lost 5 bases and J lost 0; bases outside the gene matches: 6. Germline CDR1 and CDR2: MDHEN and SYDVKM.

The J gene is TRBJ2-3, the V gene TRBV4-2, with TRBD1 matching over 8 bases. Germline loops: CDR1 LGHNA, CDR2 YNFKEQ. The CDR3 extends over 16 amino acids. Unmatched junction bases numbered 3, after V lost 0 bases and J lost 1 base. CDR3 in amino acids: CASSQDPTGGTDTQYF. The CDR3 DNA reads as TGTGCCAGCAGCCAAGATCCGACAGGGGGCACAGATACGCAGTATTTT.